This TCR beta chain stems from a study of blood T cell repertoires in COVID-19. Authors' processing steps: Cell counts per sample came from amplifying reference gene primers. Libraries were prepared by immunoSEQ multiplex PCR; TCRdb keeps only in-frame clonotypes and omits some of them. D and trimming were read from the DNA, whereas the V and J calls and clone size are those reported in that table. The sample has under 100,000 clones; about nine tenths are singletons. The CDR3 extends over 15 amino acids. Germline CDR1 reads LGHDT; CDR2 reads YNNKEL (reference sequence). The V and J ends lost 4 bases and 1 base, in that order; junction bases with no gene match: 5.

The sample was peripheral blood. The genes are TRBV3-1 (or the pseudogene TRBV3-2) and TRBJ1-1; 8 nucleotides match TRBD1. This TCR was sampled from a woman aged 65 to 85 with acute or convalescent COVID-19. CDR3 in amino acids: CASSRWDRRNTEAFF. The CDR3 DNA reads TGTGCCAGCAGCCGATGGGACAGGCGGAACACTGAAGCTTTCTTT.